A selection of T cell receptor beta chains follows, all from one sample in a study of T cell repertoires and HLA-DP antigens. Generated by immunoSEQ multiplex PCR, the TCRdb table keeps only in-frame clones and is missing some. The data hold roughly 73,000 clones, with roughly 78% observed a single time. No antigen has been identified for these receptors. Specimen: CD4+ T cells from PBMCs. The receptors shown here come from a man aged 55 to 70 in good health and CMV-seronegative. The conserved cysteine and the conserved F or W are not part of the CDR3 here.

v_call	cdr3_aa
TRBV7-9	ASSFAGGSYEQY
TRBV7-7	ASSFKSGGTQETQY
TRBV11-2	ASSQGQRVNTEAF
TRBV7-3	ASSLDRRGGYT
TRBV4-3	ASSQEGRSGYNEQF
TRBV5-1	ASSTGTSGDTDTQY
TRBV11-3	ASSSLSGNTIY
TRBV4-1	ASSQDRGGGQPQH
TRBV5-6	ASRETGVSNLNTEAF
TRBV28	ASSSRRSGYT
TRBV29-1	SVVVNSNQPQH
TRBV7-9	ASSLLNGGDTQY
TRBV19	ASKSGIGAYEQY
TRBV15	ATSRDGLSGEKLF
TRBV30	AWNRGAENYGYT
TRBV27	ASSRLWGGSYNEQF
TRBV2	ASSPLSDTQY
TRBV9	ASSVEGLAEYNEQF
TRBV28	ASSRDRDYSGNTIY
TRBV4-1	ASSQGLAEGEQF
TRBV4-3	ASSQDHTGNYGYT
TRBV12-5	ASGLGRTGGNEQF
TRBV2	ASAGQGGNQPQH
TRBV27	ASSLEFGGEQF